This T cell receptor (beta chain) stems from a study of a mutant IDH1 vaccine in newly diagnosed glioma. Notes on the study in general: Vaccine-induced responses were seen in under 95% of patients, spanning several MHC alleles.

Time point noted: week 35, safety follow-up. The content of each vaccine dose was 300 ug of mutant IDH1 20-mer peptide, and topical imiquimod accompanied it. Astrocytomas that were new, WHO grade 3 or 4, IDH1-mutant and ATRX-lost were present in the donors. As concerns this clone: Its antigen is currently unknown.

The method was immunoSEQ multiplex PCR; TCRdb's version includes in-frame clones alone and lacks a portion of them. The sample holds some 48,000 clones, 70% to 80% seen once. Unmatched junction bases numbered 5, after V lost 4 bases and J lost 3 bases. Germline values: CDR1 LNHNV, CDR2 YYDKDF (reference sequence). The CDR3 covers 14 residues. This sequence originates from a man aged 40-50 years with glioma. The starting material was PBMCs, obtained from a glioma patient whose treatment included an IDH1 peptide vaccine. The V gene is TRBV15, the J gene TRBJ1-1; TRBD1 agrees at 7 bases. CDR3 bases: TGTGCCACCAGCAAGGGACAGCAAGACACTGAAGCTTTCTTT. Its protein product is CATSKGQQDTEAFF.